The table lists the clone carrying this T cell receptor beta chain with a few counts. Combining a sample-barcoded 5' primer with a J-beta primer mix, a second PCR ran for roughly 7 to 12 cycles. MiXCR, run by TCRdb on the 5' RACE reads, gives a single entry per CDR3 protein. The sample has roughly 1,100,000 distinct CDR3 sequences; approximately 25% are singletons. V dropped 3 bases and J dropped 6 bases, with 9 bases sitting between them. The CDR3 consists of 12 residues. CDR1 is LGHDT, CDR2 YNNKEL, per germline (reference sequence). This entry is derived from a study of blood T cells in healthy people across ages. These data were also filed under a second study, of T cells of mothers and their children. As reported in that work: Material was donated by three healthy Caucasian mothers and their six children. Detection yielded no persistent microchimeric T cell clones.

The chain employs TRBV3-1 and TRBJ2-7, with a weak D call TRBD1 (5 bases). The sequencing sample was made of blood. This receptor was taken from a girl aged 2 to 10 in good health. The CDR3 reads CASSHRDLEQYF. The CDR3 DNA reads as TGTGCCAGCAGCCACAGGGATCTCGAGCAGTACTTC.